This TCR beta chain originates from a study of CD8 T cells in ankylosing spondylitis. Findings and caveats of the study: Blood from ankylosing spondylitis patients appeared to carry a characteristic roughly 8-variant TCR beta motif.

This clonotype has a handful of counts. The antigen remains undetermined. With 1 base removed from V and 3 bases from J, the gap between germline ends came to 9 bases. Germline V CDR1 and CDR2: LGHNA, YSLEER. The CDR3 loop spans 15 amino acids. TCRdb itself ran the 5' RACE reads through MiXCR, one entry per CDR3 protein. This table has 100,000 to 150,000 distinct CDR3 sequences, roughly 18% appearing once. The genes are TRBV4-3 and TRBJ2-2; no clear D gene. The sequencing input was blood, either unsorted or a sorted T cell fraction (not recorded which). The source of this sequence is a male donor with ankylosing spondylitis. The DNA for the CDR3 is TGCGCCAGCAGCCAAGTGACCATACACACCGGGGAGCTGTTTTTT. It is translated as CASSQVTIHTGELFF.